Listed below are T cell receptor beta chains from one sample, sequenced in a study of post-analysis software for immune sequencing data. MiXCR, applied by TCRdb to the PCR reads, yields one record per CDR3 protein. The table records some 500,000 distinct CDR3 sequences, approximately 45% of them present only once. Sequencing was performed on blood. Receptors were obtained from a girl aged 10 to 17 with multiple sclerosis. CDR3s include the opening cysteine and the closing phenylalanine or tryptophan. Each record gives: CDR3 protein, clone size, J gene, V gene. Some rows have no size entry. The others give once, few or many, or a class for an expanded clone.

CASSLDRGNEQFF | . | TRBJ2-1 | TRBV11-2
CASSESGSGDLRDREQYF | . | TRBJ2-7 | TRBV10-1
CASSYSGNYNEQFF | . | TRBJ2-1 | TRBV6-6
CASSKRGTGEETQYF | . | TRBJ2-5 | TRBV13
CASSLTGDGGYTF | . | TRBJ1-2 | TRBV12-3/TRBV12-4
CASSPGQGPPYGYTF | . | TRBJ1-2 | TRBV5-1
CASSPRVNGANVLTF | few | TRBJ2-6 | TRBV3-1
CASRPAGLPINQPQHF | . | TRBJ1-5 | TRBV28
CASTVTGEWNIQYF | once | TRBJ2-4 | TRBV18
CSAGTSGNYNEQFF | few | TRBJ2-1 | TRBV20-1
CASSLDVDTDTQYF | . | TRBJ2-3 | TRBV7-8
CASRGLAETQYF | . | TRBJ2-5 | TRBV11-2
CSAPARGTNNEQFF | few | TRBJ2-1 | TRBV20-1
CASHEGGSYGYTF | . | TRBJ1-2 | TRBV25-1
CSVLTLHDEQYF | few | TRBJ2-7 | TRBV29-1
CASSLGTGFLSNNSPLHF | few | TRBJ1-6 | TRBV7-2
CSASGRTSGSYNEQFF | . | TRBJ2-1 | TRBV20-1
CASSMWDRRVNQPQHF | . | TRBJ1-5 | TRBV19
CASSLDAKNIQYF | many | TRBJ2-4 | TRBV7-2
CASSSRLAGTYNEQFF | few | TRBJ2-1 | TRBV5-1
CASSLERAGLNEQFF | . | TRBJ2-1 | TRBV7-9
CASSLARTTKETQYF | . | TRBJ2-5 | TRBV5-1
CASSQDLLLAGASLSSYEQYF | few | TRBJ2-7 | TRBV14
CASSFQGASDTQYF | few | TRBJ2-3 | TRBV28
CSVEDPEAYEQYF | . | TRBJ2-7 | TRBV29-1
CASNFTDRTYEQYF | . | . | TRBV21-1
CASSSRQGPSYEQYF | . | TRBJ2-7 | TRBV5-1
CASSTNGGTYEQYF | . | TRBJ2-7 | TRBV11-1
CASRDWRKTNSGANVLTF | . | TRBJ2-6 | TRBV5-1
CASSSPTGSEPQHF | . | TRBJ1-5 | TRBV6-2/TRBV6-3
CASSSIGPYEQYF | . | TRBJ2-7 | TRBV28